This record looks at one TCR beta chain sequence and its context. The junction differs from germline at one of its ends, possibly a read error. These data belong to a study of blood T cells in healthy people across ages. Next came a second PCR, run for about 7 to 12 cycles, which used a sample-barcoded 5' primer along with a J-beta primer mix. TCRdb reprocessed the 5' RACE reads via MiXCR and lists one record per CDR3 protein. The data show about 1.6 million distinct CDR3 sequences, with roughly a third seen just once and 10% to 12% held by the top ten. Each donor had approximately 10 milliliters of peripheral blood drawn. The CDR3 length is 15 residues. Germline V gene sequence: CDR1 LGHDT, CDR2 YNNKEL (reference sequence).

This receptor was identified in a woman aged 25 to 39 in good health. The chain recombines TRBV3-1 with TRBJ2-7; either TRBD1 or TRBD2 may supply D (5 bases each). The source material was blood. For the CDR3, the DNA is TGTGCCTGCAGCCAAAGTGGGACCCTGGGCGACGAGCAGTACTTC. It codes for CACSQSGTLGDEQYF.